This T cell receptor (beta chain) was sequenced during a study of CD8+ T cells in alopecia areata. Whole-study findings and limits: Affected scalp, especially in alopecia totalis/universalis, had a higher clonality than normal scalp did.

Following extraction, RNA underwent reverse transcription to cDNA, which served as the sequencing template. TCRdb keeps only in-frame clones here, not all; method: immunoSEQ multiplex PCR. The sample has 110,000 to 150,000 clones, about two thirds seen once. This clone occurred a few times. Its antigen is not known. CD4+ and CD8+ T cells were sorted from PBMCs stained for CD3, CD4 and CD8. Germline V CDR1 and CDR2: PRHDT, FYEKMQ (reference sequence). V dropped 0 bases and J dropped 4; count of bases not matched to a gene: 3. The CDR3 has 14 amino acids. V is TRBV13 and J is TRBJ2-7, with 7 bases that match TRBD1. The sample comprised CD8+ T cells sorted from blood. This clonotype was obtained from a human donor in good health. CDR3 amino acids: CASSLGAGGYEQYF. CDR3 in DNA: TGTGCCAGCAGCTTAGGGGCAGGGGGATACGAGCAGTACTTC.